This T cell receptor beta chain was recovered during a study of T cells after yellow fever vaccination. TCRdb processed the 5' RACE reads anew with MiXCR; each CDR3 protein has one entry. Among some 130,000 distinct CDR3 sequences, 5% to 8% were seen once, and the ten largest hold approximately 0.67%. This clonotype occurred many times. This sequence was found in a man aged 30 to 45 who received the YFV17D yellow fever vaccine. Material: CD4+ T cells sorted from PBMCs, obtained 10 days after the yellow fever booster vaccination.

Here the CDR3 reads CSARYYNEQFF. CDR3 nucleotides: TGCAGTGCCCGGTACTACAATGAGCAGTTCTTC. The V call is TRBV20-1, the J call TRBJ2-1, with unresolved D. Germline CDR1 reads DFQATT; CDR2 reads SNEGSKA (reference sequence). Trimming pared 6 bases from V and 3 bases from J, leaving 6 bases between. This CDR3 has 11 amino acids.